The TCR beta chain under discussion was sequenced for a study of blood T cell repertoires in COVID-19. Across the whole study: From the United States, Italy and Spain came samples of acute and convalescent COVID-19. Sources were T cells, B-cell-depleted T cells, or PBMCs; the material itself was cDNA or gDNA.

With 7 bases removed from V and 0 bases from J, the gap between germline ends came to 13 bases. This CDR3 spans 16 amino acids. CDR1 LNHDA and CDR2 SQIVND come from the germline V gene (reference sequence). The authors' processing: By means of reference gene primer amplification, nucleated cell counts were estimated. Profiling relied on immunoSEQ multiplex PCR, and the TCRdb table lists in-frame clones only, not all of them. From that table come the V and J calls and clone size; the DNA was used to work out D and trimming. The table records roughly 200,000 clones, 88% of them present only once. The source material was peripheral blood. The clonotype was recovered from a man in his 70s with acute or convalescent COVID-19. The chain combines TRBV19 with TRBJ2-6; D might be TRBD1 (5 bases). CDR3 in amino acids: CASMAGLRSGANVLTF. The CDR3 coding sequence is TGTGCCAGTATGGCAGGGCTCCGCTCTGGGGCCAACGTCCTGACTTTC.